What follows is one TCR beta chain and its context. Living in under 30 US areas, the participants were between 18 and 89 years of age. The record originates from a study of blood T cell repertoires in COVID-19. The protocol was immunoSEQ multiplex PCR, while the TCRdb copy is restricted to in-frame clones and leaves out a portion. The table includes 150,000 to 200,000 clones, roughly 80% detected once. The CDR3 has 13 amino acids. V was pared by 7 bases and J by 4 bases, with 11 bases between. CDR1 and CDR2 (germline): MDHEN, SYDVKM. The chain employs TRBV28 and TRBJ1-5, with D possibly matching TRBD1 (6 bases). The source of this sequence is a man aged 50-59 years who had recovered from COVID-19. The sequencing input was PBMCs or T cells enriched from blood (not recorded which). The CDR3 spells CASNSRGNQPQHF. The CDR3 bases are TGTGCCAGCAATTCGAGGGGGAATCAGCCCCAGCATTTT.